Listed below are T cell receptor beta chains from one sample, sequenced in a study of T cells in Graves' hyperthyroidism and ophthalmopathy. Each CDR3 protein is one row after TCRdb ran MiXCR on the multiplex PCR reads. This sample has hundreds of thousands of distinct CDR3 sequences; 14% occur once, and the top ten carry 10%. Sequencing was done on a sample of blood. These receptors came from a woman in her late teens or twenties with Graves' hyperthyroidism. CDR3s include the opening cysteine and the closing phenylalanine or tryptophan. The order of the fields is clone size, J gene, D gene, V gene, CDR3 DNA, CDR3 protein. D genes are given only for firm matches. The listing skips clone size in some rows; elsewhere it reads once, few, many or a size class.

-	TRBJ2-7	TRBD2	TRBV6-2/TRBV6-3	TGTGCCAGCAGTTACTCTAGCGGGAGTGGCGAGCAGTACTTC	CASSYSSGSGEQYF
-	TRBJ1-1	TRBD1	TRBV19	TGTGCCAGTAGTGGGGGACAGGGGCGACGGACTGAAGCTTTCTTT	CASSGGQGRRTEAFF
-	TRBJ2-5	-	TRBV2	TGTGCCAGCAGTGCCCGAGCAGGGCTAGAGACCCAGTACTTC	CASSARAGLETQYF
few	TRBJ1-1	-	TRBV20-1	TGCAGTGCTAGAGGCGGCCCCATGAACACTGAAGCTTTCTTT	CSARGGPMNTEAFF
-	TRBJ2-5	-	TRBV5-1	TGCGCCAGCAGCCCTGGGGGGATGAGGCAAGAGACCCAGTACTTC	CASSPGGMRQETQYF
many	TRBJ2-7	TRBD1	TRBV6-5	TGTGCCAGCAGTTACCGGGACAGGGGGTCCGAGCAGTACTTC	CASSYRDRGSEQYF
-	TRBJ2-1	TRBD2	TRBV6-1	TGTGCCAGCACGTGGACTAGCGGGAGTCATAATGAGCAGTTCTTC	CASTWTSGSHNEQFF
few	TRBJ2-2	TRBD2	TRBV11-2	TGTGCCAGTAAACTAGCGTATAAGAACACCGGGGAGCTGTTTTTT	CASKLAYKNTGELFF
few	TRBJ2-3	-	TRBV3-1	TGTGCCAGCAGCCAAGAGTACCGCGGCACAGATACGCAGTATTTT	CASSQEYRGTDTQYF
-	TRBJ2-1	TRBD2	TRBV20-1	TGCAGTGCTATCAGCGGGAGTGGGCACAATGAGCAGTTCTTC	CSAISGSGHNEQFF
-	TRBJ2-1	-	TRBV4-1	TGCGCCAGCAGCCAAGATAGTCCGGGAAATTGGTACAATGAGCAGTTCTTC	CASSQDSPGNWYNEQFF
many	TRBJ1-1	-	TRBV5-1	TGCGCCAGCAAGACAGGTCCGGGCAACACTGAAGCTTTCTTT	CASKTGPGNTEAFF
few	TRBJ1-4	-	TRBV29-1	TGCAGCGTTGACCTACGGGGTGGTGAAAAACTGTTTTTT	CSVDLRGGEKLFF
few	TRBJ1-1	-	TRBV25-1	TGTGCCAGCAGTAAAAGAGACAGGATGGGGGCTGAAGCTTTCTTT	CASSKRDRMGAEAFF
few	TRBJ1-2	-	TRBV28	TGTGCCAGCGGCTCCTTCGACGGGGGTGGCTACACCTTC	CASGSFDGGGYTF
many	TRBJ1-1	-	TRBV6-6	TGTGCCAGCAGTTACGAGTTGGGAAAACCGAACACTGAAGCTTTCTTT	CASSYELGKPNTEAFF
-	TRBJ1-2	-	TRBV6-6	TGTGCCAGCAGTTACTCGAGCCGGGCAGGCTACACCTTC	CASSYSSRAGYTF
few	TRBJ2-4	TRBD1	TRBV11-2	TGTGCCAGCAGCTCCCTAGCAGGGGGAAACATTCAGTACTTC	CASSSLAGGNIQYF
many	TRBJ2-1	-	TRBV6-1	TGTGCCAGCAGGGTTAGCGTCTACTCCTACAATGAGCAGTTCTTC	CASRVSVYSYNEQFF
-	TRBJ2-3	-	TRBV6-1	TGTGCCAGCAGTGAACTACAAGGGGTTGGAGATACGCAGTATTTT	CASSELQGVGDTQYF
many	TRBJ2-7	-	TRBV27	TGTGCCAGCAGTTCCTCCCCGCGCGAGCAGTACTTC	CASSSSPREQYF
-	TRBJ2-1	TRBD1	TRBV7-2	TGTGCCAGCAGCTACGAGGACAGGGGGCTAAATGAGCAGTTCTTC	CASSYEDRGLNEQFF
-	TRBJ2-1	-	TRBV6-1	TGTGCCAGCAGGACCGGCCCGGTCTCATGGGAGCAGTTCTTC	CASRTGPVSWEQFF
-	TRBJ2-4	TRBD2	TRBV6-1	TGTGCCAGTAGAACAGGACTAGCGGTTCTCAGAGGCAAAAACATTCAGTACTTC	CASRTGLAVLRGKNIQYF
many	TRBJ2-1	-	TRBV20-1	TGCAGTGCTAGAAGGCTAGCGTTACCCCGCTCCTACAATGAGCAGTTCTTC	CSARRLALPRSYNEQFF
-	TRBJ2-3	-	TRBV30	TGTGCCTGGAGTGGGAGTGCAGATACGCAGTATTTT	CAWSGSADTQYF
-	TRBJ1-5	-	TRBV12-3/TRBV12-4	TGTGCCAGCGCAAGCTCCAATCAGCCCCAGCATTTT	CASASSNQPQHF
many	TRBJ1-1	-	TRBV11-3	TGTGCCAGCAGCTGGTCCGGTGTTAACACTGAAGCTTTCTTT	CASSWSGVNTEAFF
many	TRBJ2-7	-	TRBV5-1	TGCGCCAGCAGCTTTACTGGACGGACCTCGATTTTGACCTACGAGCAGTACTTC	CASSFTGRTSILTYEQYF
few	TRBJ1-2	-	TRBV5-6	TGTGCCAGCAGCCCCCGGGACATCTGGGGCTACACCTTC	CASSPRDIWGYTF
-	TRBJ2-1	TRBD2	TRBV7-9	TGTGCCAGCAGCTTATGGTCTAGCGGGAGTGCGGGCCTAGCATTTGAGCAGTTCTTC	CASSLWSSGSAGLAFEQFF
few	TRBJ2-1	TRBD2	TRBV4-1	TGCGCCAGCAGCCAAGGGACGGGACTAGCCCCCCCCTACAATGAGCAGTTCTTC	CASSQGTGLAPPYNEQFF
-	TRBJ2-1	TRBD2	TRBV19	TGTGCCAGTAGTATAGACCCACTAGCGGGAGGGCCAATCCTCAGTGAGCAGTTCTTC	CASSIDPLAGGPILSEQFF
few	TRBJ2-2	-	TRBV20-1	TGCAGTGCTAAGTCGCCTAACACCGGGGAGCTGTTTTTT	CSAKSPNTGELFF
many	TRBJ2-1	TRBD2	TRBV11-3	TGTGCCAGCAGCATCACGGGACTATACGACAATGAGCAGTTCTTC	CASSITGLYDNEQFF
many	TRBJ2-7	-	TRBV30	TGTGCCTGGAAAACAAATTCAGGCGAGCAGTACTTC	CAWKTNSGEQYF
-	TRBJ1-5	-	TRBV19	TGTGCCAGTAGTATATGGACAGCCGACAATCAGCCCCAGCATTTT	CASSIWTADNQPQHF
few	TRBJ2-2	-	TRBV30	TGTGCCTGGAGTCCTGACACCGGGGAGCTGTTTTTT	CAWSPDTGELFF
few	TRBJ2-7	-	TRBV5-1	TGCGCCAGCAGCTCCCTAGACAGAGCCTACGAGCAGTACTTC	CASSSLDRAYEQYF